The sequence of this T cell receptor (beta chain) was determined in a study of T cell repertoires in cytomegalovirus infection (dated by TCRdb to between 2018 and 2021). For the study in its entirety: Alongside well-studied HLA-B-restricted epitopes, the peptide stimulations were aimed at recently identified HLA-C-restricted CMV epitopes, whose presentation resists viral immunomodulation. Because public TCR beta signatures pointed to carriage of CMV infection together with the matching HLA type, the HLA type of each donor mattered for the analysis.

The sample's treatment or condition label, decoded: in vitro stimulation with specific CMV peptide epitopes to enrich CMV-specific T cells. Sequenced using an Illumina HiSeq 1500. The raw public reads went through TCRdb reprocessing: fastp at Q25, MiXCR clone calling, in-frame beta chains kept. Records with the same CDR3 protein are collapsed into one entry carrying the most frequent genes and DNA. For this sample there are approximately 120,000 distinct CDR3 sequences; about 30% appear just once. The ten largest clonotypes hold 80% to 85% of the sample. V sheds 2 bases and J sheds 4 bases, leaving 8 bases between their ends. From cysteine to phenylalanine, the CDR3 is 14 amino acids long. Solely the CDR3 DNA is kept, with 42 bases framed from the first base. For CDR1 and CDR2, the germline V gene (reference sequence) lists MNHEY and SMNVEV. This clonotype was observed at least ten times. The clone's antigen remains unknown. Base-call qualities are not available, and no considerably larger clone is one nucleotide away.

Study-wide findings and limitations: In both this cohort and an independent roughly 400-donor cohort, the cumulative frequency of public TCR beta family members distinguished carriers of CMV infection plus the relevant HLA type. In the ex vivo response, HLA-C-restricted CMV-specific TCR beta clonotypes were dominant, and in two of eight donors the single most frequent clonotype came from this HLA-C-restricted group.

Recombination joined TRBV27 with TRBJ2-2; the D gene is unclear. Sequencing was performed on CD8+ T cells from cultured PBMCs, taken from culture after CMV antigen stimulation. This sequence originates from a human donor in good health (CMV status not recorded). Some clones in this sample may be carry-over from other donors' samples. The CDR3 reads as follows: CASSLIGGTGELFF. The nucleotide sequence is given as TGTGCCAGCAGTTTAATCGGTGGCACCGGGGAGCTGTTTTTT.